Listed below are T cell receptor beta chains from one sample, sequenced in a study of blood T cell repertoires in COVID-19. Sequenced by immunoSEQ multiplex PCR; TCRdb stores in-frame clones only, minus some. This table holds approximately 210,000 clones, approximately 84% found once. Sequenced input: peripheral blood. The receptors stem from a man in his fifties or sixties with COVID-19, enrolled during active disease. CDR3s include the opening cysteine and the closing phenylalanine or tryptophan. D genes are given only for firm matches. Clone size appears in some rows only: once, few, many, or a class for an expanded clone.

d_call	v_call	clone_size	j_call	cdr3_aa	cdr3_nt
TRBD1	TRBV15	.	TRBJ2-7	CATSRDPTGSSYEQYF	TGTGCCACCAGCAGAGATCCGACAGGGAGCTCCTACGAGCAGTACTTC
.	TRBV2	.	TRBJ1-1	CASAEITHEAFF	TGTGCCAGCGCGGAGATAACCCATGAAGCTTTCTTT
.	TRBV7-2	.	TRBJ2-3	CASRQLNTQYF	TGTGCCAGTCGACAGCTAAATACGCAGTATTTT
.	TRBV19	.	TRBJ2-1	CASSNLDQEQFF	TGTGCCAGTAGTAACCTAGATCAAGAGCAGTTCTTC
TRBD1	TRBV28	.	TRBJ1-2	CASSGAGTANYGYTF	TGTGCCAGCAGTGGGGCAGGGACAGCTAACTATGGCTACACCTTC
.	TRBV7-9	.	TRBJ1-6	CASSEYRQLFNSPLHF	TGTGCCAGCAGCGAGTATCGACAGCTTTTTAATTCACCCCTCCACTTT
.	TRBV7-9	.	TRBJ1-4	CASSFDRRATNEKLFF	TGTGCCAGCAGCTTTGACCGGAGAGCAACTAATGAAAAACTGTTTTTT
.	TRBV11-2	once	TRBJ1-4	CASSLFQGGEKLFF	TGTGCCAGCAGCTTATTCCAGGGCGGAGAAAAACTGTTTTTT
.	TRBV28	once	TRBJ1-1	CASSLLRDTEAFF	TGTGCCAGCAGTTTATTGAGGGACACTGAAGCTTTCTTT
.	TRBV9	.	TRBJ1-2	CASSVGGLGDYGYTF	TGTGCCAGCAGCGTAGGGGGCCTAGGCGACTATGGCTACACCTTC
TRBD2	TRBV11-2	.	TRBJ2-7	CASRSPGTSGFSYEQYF	TGTGCCAGCAGGTCTCCCGGGACTAGCGGGTTCTCCTACGAGCAGTACTTC
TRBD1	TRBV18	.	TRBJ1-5	CASSPGTVINQPQHF	TGTGCCAGCTCACCCGGGACAGTTATCAATCAGCCCCAGCATTTT
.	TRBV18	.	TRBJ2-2	CASSPSESANTGELFF	TGTGCCAGCTCACCTTCGGAGTCCGCGAACACCGGGGAGCTGTTTTTT
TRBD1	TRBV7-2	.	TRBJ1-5	CASSFTGTGDNQPQHF	TGTGCCAGCAGCTTCACCGGGACAGGGGACAATCAGCCCCAGCATTTT
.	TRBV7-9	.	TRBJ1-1	CASSLGAQGSTEAFF	TGTGCCAGCAGCTTAGGGGCGCAGGGAAGCACTGAAGCTTTCTTT
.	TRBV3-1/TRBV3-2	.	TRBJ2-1	CASSQLGAWYEQFF	TGTGCCAGCAGCCAACTAGGAGCGTGGTATGAGCAGTTCTTC
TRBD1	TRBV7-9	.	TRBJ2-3	CASSQPRDRGRSTDTQYF	TGTGCCAGCAGCCAACCCCGGGACAGGGGGCGAAGCACAGATACGCAGTATTTT
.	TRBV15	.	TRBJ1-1	CATSYRGNTEAFF	TGTGCCACCAGCTACCGCGGGAACACTGAAGCTTTCTTT
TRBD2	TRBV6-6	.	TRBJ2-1	CASSHSGGPYNEQFF	TGTGCCAGCAGCCATAGCGGGGGGCCCTACAATGAGCAGTTCTTC
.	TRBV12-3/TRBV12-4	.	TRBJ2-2	CASSLARGGELFF	TGTGCCAGCAGTTTAGCGCGAGGGGGGGAGCTGTTTTTT
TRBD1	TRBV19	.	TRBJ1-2	CASSNRQGAINGYTF	TGTGCCAGTAGTAACCGACAGGGGGCGATTAATGGCTACACCTTC
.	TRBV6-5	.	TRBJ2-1	CASVSNEQFF	TGTGCCAGCGTTAGCAATGAGCAGTTCTTC
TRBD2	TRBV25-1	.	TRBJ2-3	CASSEPPAGAAYF	TGTGCCAGCAGTGAGCCCCCGGCGGGAGCGGCGTATTTT
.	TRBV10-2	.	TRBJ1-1	CASIERDYVNTEAFF	TGCGCCAGCATAGAGAGGGATTACGTGAACACTGAAGCTTTCTTT
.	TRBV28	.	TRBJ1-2	CASSLGGYGYTF	TGTGCCAGCAGTTTAGGGGGGTATGGCTACACCTTC